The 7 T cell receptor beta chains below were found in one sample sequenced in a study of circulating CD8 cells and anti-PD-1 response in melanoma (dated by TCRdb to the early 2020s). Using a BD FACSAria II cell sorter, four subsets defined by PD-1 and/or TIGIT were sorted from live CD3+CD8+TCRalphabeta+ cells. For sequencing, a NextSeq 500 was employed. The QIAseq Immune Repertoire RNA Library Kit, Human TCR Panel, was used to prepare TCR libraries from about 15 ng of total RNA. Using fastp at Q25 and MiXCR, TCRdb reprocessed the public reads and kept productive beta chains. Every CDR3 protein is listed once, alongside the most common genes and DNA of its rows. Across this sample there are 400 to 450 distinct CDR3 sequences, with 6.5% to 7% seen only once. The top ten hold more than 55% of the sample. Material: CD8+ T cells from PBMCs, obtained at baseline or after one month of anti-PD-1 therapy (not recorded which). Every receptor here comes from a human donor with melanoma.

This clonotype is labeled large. The CDR3 nucleotides read TGCAGTGCTAGAGGGGACAGGGGAGCTAGGCAGTACTTC. Translation: CSARGDRGARQYF. The chain combines TRBV20-1 with TRBJ2-7; 10 nucleotides agree with TRBD1. Germline V CDR1 and CDR2: DFQATT, SNEGSKA (reference sequence). The CDR3 extends over 13 amino acids. V trimming: 1 base; J trimming: 9 bases; junction bases outside the gene matches: 6.

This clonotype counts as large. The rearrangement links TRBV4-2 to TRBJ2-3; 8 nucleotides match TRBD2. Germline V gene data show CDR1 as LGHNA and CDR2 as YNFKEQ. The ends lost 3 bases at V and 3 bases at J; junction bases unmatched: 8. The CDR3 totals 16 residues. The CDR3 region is CASSQAASGYTDTQYF. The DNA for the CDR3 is TGTGCCAGCAGCCAGGCAGCTAGCGGGTATACAGATACGCAGTATTTT.

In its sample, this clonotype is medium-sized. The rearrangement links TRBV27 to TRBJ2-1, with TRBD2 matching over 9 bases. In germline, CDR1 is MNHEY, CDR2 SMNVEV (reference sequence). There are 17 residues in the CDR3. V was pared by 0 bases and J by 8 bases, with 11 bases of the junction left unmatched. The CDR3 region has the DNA TGTGCCAGCAGTTTATCGGCGACTAGCGGTTTAAAGGATGAGCAGTTCTTC. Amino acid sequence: CASSLSATSGLKDEQFF.

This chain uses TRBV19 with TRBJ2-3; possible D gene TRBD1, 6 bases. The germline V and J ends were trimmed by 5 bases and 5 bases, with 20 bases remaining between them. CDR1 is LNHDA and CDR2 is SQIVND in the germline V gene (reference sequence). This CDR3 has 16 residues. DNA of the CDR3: TGTGCCAGTAGTCCACTTGGTGTACAGGGTCTAGATACGCAGTATTTT. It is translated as CASSPLGVQGLDTQYF.

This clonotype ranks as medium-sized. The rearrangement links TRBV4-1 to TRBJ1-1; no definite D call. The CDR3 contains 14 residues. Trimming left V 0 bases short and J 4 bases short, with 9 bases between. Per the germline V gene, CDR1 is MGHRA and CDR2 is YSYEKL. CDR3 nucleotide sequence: TGCGCCAGCAGCCAAGAGGGCCGACGCACTGAAGCTTTCTTT. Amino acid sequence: CASSQEGRRTEAFF.

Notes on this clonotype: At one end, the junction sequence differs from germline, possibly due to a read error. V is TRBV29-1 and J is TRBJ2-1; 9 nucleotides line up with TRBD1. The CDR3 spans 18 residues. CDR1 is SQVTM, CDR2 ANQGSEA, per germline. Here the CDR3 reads CSVDRDRDRLGMDNEQFF. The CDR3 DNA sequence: TGCAGTGTTGACCGGGACAGGGATCGCCTGGGGATGGACAATGAGCAGTTCTTC.

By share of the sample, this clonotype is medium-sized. The CDR3 loop is CASSQERGLAYEQYF. The CDR3 coding sequence is TGTGCCAGCAGCCAAGAGAGGGGACTAGCTTACGAGCAGTACTTC. The chain carries TRBV4-2 and TRBJ2-7; 9 nucleotides match TRBD2. This CDR3 comprises 15 residues. Trimming at V came to 0 bases and at J to 4 bases, leaving 4 bases not matched to a gene. The V gene's germline CDR1 is LGHNA and CDR2 YNFKEQ.